Below are 9 T cell receptor beta chains sequenced from a single sample in a study of cytomegalovirus exposure and HLA in healthy donors. Researchers ran the PCR with 60 Vbeta and 13 Jbeta primers. This table comes from immunoSEQ multiplex PCR, and its TCRdb copy is limited to in-frame clones, with some not included. The sample comprises roughly 100,000 clones, 80% to 90% of which are singletons, and about 1.6% rests with the top ten. Sequenced: PBMCs. The source of these receptors is a man aged 50 to 59 in good health and CMV-seronegative.

This rearrangement joins TRBV9 to TRBJ1-5; D not resolved. With 3 bases removed from V and 2 bases from J, the gap between germline ends came to 9 bases. Looked up from germline, CDR1 is SGDLS and CDR2 is YYNGEE. There are 14 residues in the CDR3. CDR3 bases: TGTGCCAGCAGCGGAGGTAGTGGCAATCAGCCCCAGCATTTT. This codes for CASSGGSGNQPQHF.

The chain joins TRBV2 to TRBJ1-5; D not resolved. There are 15 residues in the CDR3. Germline V gives CDR1 SNHLY, CDR2 FYNNEI. Trimming took 8 bases from V and 2 from J, leaving 16 bases between them. CDR3 sequence: CASSPRGGGNQPQHF. CDR3 nucleotides: TGTGCCAGCTCCCCTCGGGGTGGAGGCAATCAGCCCCAGCATTTT.

The chain couples TRBV11-2 to TRBJ1-1; D remains unclear. Trimming removed 7 bases from V and 1 base from J, with 13 bases in between. This CDR3 has 14 residues. Germline V gene lookup returns CDR1 SGHAT and CDR2 FQNNGV. CDR3 coding DNA: TGTGCCAGCACACAGAGGGAGGGGAACACTGAAGCTTTCTTT. This codes for CASTQREGNTEAFF.

V usage is TRBV19 and J usage is TRBJ1-1, with 8 nucleotides matching TRBD1. With V trimmed by 2 bases and J by 1 base, 3 bases remained unmatched. The germline V gene has CDR1 LNHDA and CDR2 SQIVND (reference sequence). The CDR3 is 15 residues long. In DNA, the CDR3 is TGTGCCAGTAGTATATCAGGGGGCAGGAACACTGAAGCTTTCTTT. Protein: CASSISGGRNTEAFF.

The rearrangement joins TRBV7-2 to TRBJ1-2, with D unclear. V was trimmed by 1 base and J by 4 bases, leaving 13 bases between them. Per the germline V gene, CDR1 is SGHTA and CDR2 is FQGNSA. This CDR3 is built from 15 residues. The CDR3 sequence is CASSLDPHGSYGYTF. CDR3 nucleotides: TGTGCCAGCAGCTTAGATCCCCACGGGTCCTATGGCTACACCTTC.

In this sample, this clone turned up once. One end of the junction does not line up with germline, which may come from a read error. The chain recombines TRBV7-9 with TRBJ2-2; D may be TRBD1 (5 bases). CDR1 and CDR2 from the germline V gene are SEHNR and FQNEAQ (reference sequence). This CDR3 has 15 residues. The CDR3 loop is CSSSFKQGRTGELFF. CDR3 coding DNA: TGTTCCAGCAGCTTTAAGCAGGGAAGGACCGGGGAGCTGTTTTTT.

This clone is a singleton in its sample. The chain is built from TRBV7-9 and TRBJ1-5, with 8 nucleotides matching TRBD1. Germline V gene lookup returns CDR1 SEHNR and CDR2 FQNEAQ (reference sequence). The CDR3 loop spans 14 amino acids. The junction had 2 bases not matched to a gene; V was cut back by 5 bases and J by 2 bases. The CDR3 sequence is CASSPQGGNQPQHF. The CDR3, as DNA: TGTGCCAGCAGCCCACAGGGGGGCAATCAGCCCCAGCATTTT.

The chain joins TRBV5-1 to TRBJ2-5, with D maybe TRBD1 (6 bases). The CDR3 has 15 amino acids. V was cut by 4 bases and J by 4 bases, with 17 bases left in between. Germline values: CDR1 SGHRS, CDR2 YFSETQ. CDR3 sequence: CASSPQGLAGETQYF. The CDR3 DNA sequence: TGCGCCAGCAGCCCCCAGGGGCTAGCCGGAGAGACCCAGTACTTC.

The chain carries TRBV6-1 and TRBJ2-5, with D perhaps matching TRBD1 (6 bases). Germline V gene data show CDR1 as MNHNS and CDR2 as SASEGT. CDR3 length: 16 amino acids. Trimming stripped 3 bases from V and 1 base from J, with 15 bases between. The CDR3 sequence is CASSELRGRGQETQYF. As DNA, the CDR3 is TGTGCCAGCAGTGAGCTCAGGGGAAGGGGCCAAGAGACCCAGTACTTC.